One sample yielded the 3 T cell receptor beta chains listed below, sequenced in a study of cytomegalovirus exposure and HLA in healthy donors. PCR was performed using 60 Vbeta and 13 Jbeta primers. The protocol was immunoSEQ multiplex PCR, while the TCRdb copy is restricted to in-frame clones and leaves out a portion. The data show around 250,000 clones, approximately 80% seen once. The sample comprised PBMCs. The receptors stem from a woman in her fifties or sixties in good health and CMV-seropositive.

This chain joins TRBV4-2 and TRBJ1-5; 8 bases align to TRBD1. The V segment lost 1 base and the J segment 5 bases; nucleotides outside the gene matches: 4. The germline V gene has CDR1 LGHNA and CDR2 YNFKEQ. This CDR3 comprises 15 residues. CDR3 coding DNA: TGTGCCAGCAGCCAAGTTTCGACAGGGGATCAGCCCCAGCATTTT. Its translation: CASSQVSTGDQPQHF.

With regard to this clone: This specimen includes other DNA sequences encoding the same CDR3. This sequence joins TRBV7-9 and TRBJ1-1; D might be TRBD1 (5 bases). The germline gives CDR1 SEHNR, CDR2 FQNEAQ (reference sequence). This CDR3 contains 14 residues. V was trimmed by 1 base and J by 2 bases, leaving 8 bases between them. The CDR3 loop is CASSLGGVNTEAFF. CDR3 nucleotides: TGTGCCAGCAGCTTAGGGGGCGTCAACACTGAAGCTTTCTTT.

This sequence joins TRBV7-9 and TRBJ2-5; 9 nucleotides match TRBD1. V gave up 5 bases and J gave up 0 bases; unmatched junction bases: 4. The CDR3 covers 15 residues. Germline V gives CDR1 SEHNR, CDR2 FQNEAQ (reference sequence). The CDR3 region has the DNA TGTGCCAGCAGCGCCGGACAGGGGAACCAAGAGACCCAGTACTTC. This codes for CASSAGQGNQETQYF.